In its sample, the clone carrying this T cell receptor (beta chain) was seen once. This sample stems from a study of technical replicates of blood from several donors. Clones were sequenced by immunoSEQ multiplex PCR, and TCRdb holds only the in-frame ones, with some missing. Of about 69,000 clones detected, over 70% appear once; the ten largest clones hold approximately 5%. Germline CDR1 and CDR2: SGHVS and FQNEAQ. The CDR3 length is 14 residues. With 7 bases removed from V and 1 base from J, the gap between germline ends came to 14 bases. V gene TRBV7-8 combines with J gene TRBJ2-7; possible D gene TRBD1, 6 bases. This receptor was taken from a human donor in good health. Some clones in this sample may be carry-over from other donors' samples. The sample taken for sequencing was PBMCs. CDR3 amino acids: CASKTGRQSYEQYF. The CDR3, as DNA: TGTGCCAGCAAAACAGGGCGCCAGTCCTACGAGCAGTACTTC.